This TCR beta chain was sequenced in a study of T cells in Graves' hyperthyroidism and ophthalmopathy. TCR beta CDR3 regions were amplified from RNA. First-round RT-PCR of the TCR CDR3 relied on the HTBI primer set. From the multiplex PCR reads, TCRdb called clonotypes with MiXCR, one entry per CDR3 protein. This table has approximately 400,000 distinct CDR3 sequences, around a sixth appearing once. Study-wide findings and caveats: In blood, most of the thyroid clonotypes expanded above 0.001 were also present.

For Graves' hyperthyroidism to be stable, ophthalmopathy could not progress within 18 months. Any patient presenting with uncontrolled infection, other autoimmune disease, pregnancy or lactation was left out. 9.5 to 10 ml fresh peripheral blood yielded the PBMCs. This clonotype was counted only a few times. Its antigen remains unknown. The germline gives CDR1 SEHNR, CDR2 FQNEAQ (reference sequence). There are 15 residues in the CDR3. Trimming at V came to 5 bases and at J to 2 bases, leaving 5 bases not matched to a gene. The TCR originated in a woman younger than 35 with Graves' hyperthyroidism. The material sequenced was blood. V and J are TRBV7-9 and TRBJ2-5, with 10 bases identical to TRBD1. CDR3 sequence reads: CASSLWTGGQETQYF. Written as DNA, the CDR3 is TGTGCCAGCAGCCTCTGGACAGGGGGACAAGAGACCCAGTACTTC. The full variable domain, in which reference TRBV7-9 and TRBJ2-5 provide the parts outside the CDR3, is DTGVSQNPRHKITKRGQNVTFRCDPISEHNRLYWYRQTLGQGPEFLTYFQNEAQLEKSRLLSDRFSAERPKGSFSTLEIQRTEQGDSAMYLCASSLWTGGQETQYFGPGTRLLVL.